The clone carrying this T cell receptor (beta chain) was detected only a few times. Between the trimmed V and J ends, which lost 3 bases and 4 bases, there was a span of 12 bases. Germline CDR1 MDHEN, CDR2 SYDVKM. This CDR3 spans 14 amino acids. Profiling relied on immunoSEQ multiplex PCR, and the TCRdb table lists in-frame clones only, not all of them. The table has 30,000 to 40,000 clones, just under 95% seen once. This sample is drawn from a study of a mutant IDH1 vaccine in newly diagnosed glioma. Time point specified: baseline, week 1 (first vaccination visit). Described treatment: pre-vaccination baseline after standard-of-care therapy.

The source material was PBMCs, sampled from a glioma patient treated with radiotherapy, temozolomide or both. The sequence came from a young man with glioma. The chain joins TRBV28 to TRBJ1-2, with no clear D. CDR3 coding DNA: TGTGCCAGCAGTTTCGGGAGGTTACTCTATGGCTACACCTTC. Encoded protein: CASSFGRLLYGYTF.